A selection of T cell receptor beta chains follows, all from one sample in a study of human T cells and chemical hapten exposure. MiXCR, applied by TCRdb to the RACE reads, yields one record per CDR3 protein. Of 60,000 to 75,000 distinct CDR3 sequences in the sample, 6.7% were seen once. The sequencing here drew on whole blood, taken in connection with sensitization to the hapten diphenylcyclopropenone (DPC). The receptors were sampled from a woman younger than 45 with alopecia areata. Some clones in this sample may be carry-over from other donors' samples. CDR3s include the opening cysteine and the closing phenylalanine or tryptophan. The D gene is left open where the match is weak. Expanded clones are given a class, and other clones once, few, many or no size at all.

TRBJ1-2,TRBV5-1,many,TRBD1,TGCGCCTCGGCGGAACAGGGGGCAACCGGCTACACCTTC,CASAEQGATGYTF
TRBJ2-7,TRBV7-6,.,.,TGTGCCAGCAGCCAAGTCGGGGGCTCCTACGAGCAGTACTTC,CASSQVGGSYEQYF
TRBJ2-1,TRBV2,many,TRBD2,TGTGCCAGCAGGGTTAGCGGGGGGGCCAGGGATGAGCAGTTCTTC,CASRVSGGARDEQFF
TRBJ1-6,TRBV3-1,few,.,TGTGCCAGCAGCCAAGTTCGCGACAGTCGCAATTCACCCCTCCACTTT,CASSQVRDSRNSPLHF
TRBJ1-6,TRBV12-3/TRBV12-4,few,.,TGTGCCAGCAGTTTAATCGATTCACCCCTCCACTTT,CASSLIDSPLHF
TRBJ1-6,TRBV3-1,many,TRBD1,TGTGCCAGCAGCCAGGGGACAGGGGGTTCACCCCTCCACTTT,CASSQGTGGSPLHF
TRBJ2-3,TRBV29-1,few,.,TGCAGCGTCGACAGTCCCACAGATACGCAGTATTTT,CSVDSPTDTQYF
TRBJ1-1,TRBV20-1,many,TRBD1,TGCAGTGCTAGATCGACAGGGCGGAACACTGAAGCTTTCTTT,CSARSTGRNTEAFF
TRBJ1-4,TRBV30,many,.,TGTGCCTGGAGTGCGGACGGCCGTCGTAATGAAAAACTGTTTTTT,CAWSADGRRNEKLFF
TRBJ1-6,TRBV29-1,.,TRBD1,TGCAGCGTTAAAGGACAGGACGGCAATTCACCCCTCCACTTT,CSVKGQDGNSPLHF
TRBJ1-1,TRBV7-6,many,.,TGTGCCAGCAGCTGGGGGCCAGCGAACACTGAAGCTTTCTTT,CASSWGPANTEAFF
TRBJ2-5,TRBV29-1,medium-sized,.,TGCAGCGTTGCTCGACAGGCACTCGAACGGGGAGAGACCCAGTACTTC,CSVARQALERGETQYF
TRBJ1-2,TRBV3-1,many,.,TGTGCCAGCAGCCAAATTAACTATGGCTACACCTTC,CASSQINYGYTF
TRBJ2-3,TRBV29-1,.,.,TGCAGCGCGCGGGGATCCAAGGATACGCAGTATTTT,CSARGSKDTQYF
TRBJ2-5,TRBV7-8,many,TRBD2,TGTGCCAGCAGCATCGGGACTAGGCAAGAGACCCAGTACTTC,CASSIGTRQETQYF
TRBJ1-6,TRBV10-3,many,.,TGTGCCGCCCGACCGGGACGGATAAATTCACCCCTCCACTTT,CAARPGRINSPLHF
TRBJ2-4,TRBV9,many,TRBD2,TGTGCCAGCAGCGTAGGCGGGCTAGCGGGCCACCCGGGCATTCAGTACTTC,CASSVGGLAGHPGIQYF
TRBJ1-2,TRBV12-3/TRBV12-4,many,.,TGTGCCAGCAGTTGGAACGGGAACTATGGCTACACCTTC,CASSWNGNYGYTF
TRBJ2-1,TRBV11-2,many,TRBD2,TGTGCCAGCAGCTTATTAGCCCCCCGGACTAGCGGGGGTGGCAATGAGCAGTTCTTC,CASSLLAPRTSGGGNEQFF
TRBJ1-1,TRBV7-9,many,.,TGTGCCAGCAGCTCGTCTGGGGGGCATGGGAAAGCTTTCTTT,CASSSSGGHGKAFF
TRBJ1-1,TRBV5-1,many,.,TGCGCCAGCAGCTTCCAGGGCGGGGGCACTGAAGCTTTCTTT,CASSFQGGGTEAFF
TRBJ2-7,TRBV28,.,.,TGTGCCAGCAGTCCCCGGCGGGGGCCAGGAGAGCAGTACTTC,CASSPRRGPGEQYF
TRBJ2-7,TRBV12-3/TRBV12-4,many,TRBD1,TGTGCCAGCAGTTCGGGACAGTTCTACGAGCAGTACTTC,CASSSGQFYEQYF
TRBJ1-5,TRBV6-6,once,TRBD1,TGTGCCAGCAGTTACCAGGGACAGGGGGCGCGCCAGCCCCAGCATTTT,CASSYQGQGARQPQHF
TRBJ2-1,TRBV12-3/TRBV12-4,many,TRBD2,TGTGCCAGCAGTCCGGGACTAGAGGTTAATGAGCAGTTCTTC,CASSPGLEVNEQFF
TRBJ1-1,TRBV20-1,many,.,TGCAGTGCTAGTGGGGGCAGGACCATGAACACTGAAGCTTTCTTT,CSASGGRTMNTEAFF
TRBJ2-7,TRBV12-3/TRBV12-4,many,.,TGTGCCAGCAGTTTAAATCGGGACGCAAGCTACGAGCAGTACTTC,CASSLNRDASYEQYF
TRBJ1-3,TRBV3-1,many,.,TGTGCCAGCAGCCAAGACGGGGGAAACACCATATATTTT,CASSQDGGNTIYF
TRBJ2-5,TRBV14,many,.,TGTGCCAGCAGCCTCAATCAGAACATATATTCGTCCCAGTACTTC,CASSLNQNIYSSQYF
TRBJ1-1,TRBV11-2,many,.,TGTGCCAGCAGCTTGTCAATAAACACTGAAGCTTTCTTT,CASSLSINTEAFF
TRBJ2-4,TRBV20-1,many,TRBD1,TGCAGTGCCGAACGGACAGGTGGGTTCGGCATTCAGTACTTC,CSAERTGGFGIQYF
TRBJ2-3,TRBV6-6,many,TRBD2,TGTGCCAGCAGCGGACTAGCGGTTAGCACAGATACGCAGTATTTT,CASSGLAVSTDTQYF
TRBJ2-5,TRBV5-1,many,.,TGCGCCAGCAGCTTGGGGCAAACAGGGTCTCAAGAGACCCAGTACTTC,CASSLGQTGSQETQYF
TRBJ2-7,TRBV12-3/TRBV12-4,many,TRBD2,TGTGCCAGCAGTTTTGGTAAGGCTAGCGGGGTCTACGAGCAGTACTTC,CASSFGKASGVYEQYF
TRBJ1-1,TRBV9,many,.,TGTGCCAGCAGCGAGGCTTATACGAACACTGAAGCTTTCTTT,CASSEAYTNTEAFF
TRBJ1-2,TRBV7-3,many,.,TGTGCCAGCAGCGCAAGGGCCGTTGGATATGGCTACACCTTC,CASSARAVGYGYTF
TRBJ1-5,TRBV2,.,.,TGTGCCAGCAGTGTGTACCGGGACAACAATCAGCCCCAGCATTTT,CASSVYRDNNQPQHF
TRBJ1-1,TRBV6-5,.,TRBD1,TGTGCCAGCAGGGGCGGGACAGGGGGTCCCACTGAAGCTTTCTTT,CASRGGTGGPTEAFF
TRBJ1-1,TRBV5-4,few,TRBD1,TGTGCCAGCAGCCCAGGGACAGGGGGCTATGAAGCTTTCTTT,CASSPGTGGYEAFF
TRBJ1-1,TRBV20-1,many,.,TGCAGTGCCGAATCCCACACTGAAGCTTTCTTT,CSAESHTEAFF